This TCR beta chain came from a study of blood T cell repertoires in COVID-19. Across the whole study: Samples taken during acute and convalescent COVID-19 were collected in the United States, Italy and Spain.

The repertoire was sequenced with immunoSEQ multiplex PCR; TCRdb's copy has only in-frame clones and lacks some. The table shows just over 250,000 clones, with 91% occurring only once. Followed over time, Seattle patients had been enrolled while infection was active. The sequenced sample consisted of peripheral blood. This clonotype originated in a person aged 18 to 35 with COVID-19, enrolled during active disease.

CDR3 coding DNA: TGTGCCAGCAGCCCTCTGGAGGCGGGAGTAGATGAGCAGTACTTC. This codes for CASSPLEAGVDEQYF. The V and J genes are TRBV5-5 and TRBJ2-7, with 7 bases identical to TRBD2. This CDR3 comprises 15 residues. Germline V gene data show CDR1 as SGHKS and CDR2 as YYEKEE (reference sequence). Unmatched junction bases numbered 14, after V lost 4 bases and J lost 7 bases.